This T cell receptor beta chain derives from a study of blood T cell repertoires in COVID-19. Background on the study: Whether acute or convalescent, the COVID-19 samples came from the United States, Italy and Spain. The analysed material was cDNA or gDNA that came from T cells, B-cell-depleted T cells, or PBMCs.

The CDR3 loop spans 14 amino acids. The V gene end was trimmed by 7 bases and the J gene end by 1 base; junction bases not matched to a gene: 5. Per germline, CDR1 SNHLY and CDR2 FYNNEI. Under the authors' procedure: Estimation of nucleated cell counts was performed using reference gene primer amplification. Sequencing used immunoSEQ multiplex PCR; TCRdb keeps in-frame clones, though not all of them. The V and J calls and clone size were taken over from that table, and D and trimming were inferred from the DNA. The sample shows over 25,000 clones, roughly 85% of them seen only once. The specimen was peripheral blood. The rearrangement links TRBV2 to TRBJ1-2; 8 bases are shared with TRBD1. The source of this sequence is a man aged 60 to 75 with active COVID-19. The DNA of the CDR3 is TGTGCCAGCACTCGGGACAGGCATAACTATGGCTACACCTTC. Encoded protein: CASTRDRHNYGYTF.